This TCR beta chain was documented in a study of shared clonotypes between healthy human individuals. Trimming shortened V by 1 base and J by 0 bases, and 7 bases separated the two germline ends. This CDR3 spans 15 amino acids. The germline V gene encodes CDR1 PRHDT and CDR2 FYEKMQ (reference sequence). This clone occurred once. Investigators divided CD4+ cells into CD45RA+ naive and CD45RA-negative memory subsets. Method: immunoSEQ multiplex PCR; TCRdb's copy keeps in-frame clones and lacks some. The sample lists about 2,500,000 clones, approximately 90% seen once, with 0.14% in the top ten. The clonotype originates from a man aged 18 to 30 in good health. The rearrangement joins TRBV13 to TRBJ1-3; D unresolved. Sequenced input: naive CD4+ T cells sorted from blood. Subset here: CD45RA+ positively selected. The CDR3 spells CASSLVLGSGNTIYF. CDR3 bases: TGTGCCAGCAGCTTAGTCCTGGGCTCTGGAAACACCATATATTTT.